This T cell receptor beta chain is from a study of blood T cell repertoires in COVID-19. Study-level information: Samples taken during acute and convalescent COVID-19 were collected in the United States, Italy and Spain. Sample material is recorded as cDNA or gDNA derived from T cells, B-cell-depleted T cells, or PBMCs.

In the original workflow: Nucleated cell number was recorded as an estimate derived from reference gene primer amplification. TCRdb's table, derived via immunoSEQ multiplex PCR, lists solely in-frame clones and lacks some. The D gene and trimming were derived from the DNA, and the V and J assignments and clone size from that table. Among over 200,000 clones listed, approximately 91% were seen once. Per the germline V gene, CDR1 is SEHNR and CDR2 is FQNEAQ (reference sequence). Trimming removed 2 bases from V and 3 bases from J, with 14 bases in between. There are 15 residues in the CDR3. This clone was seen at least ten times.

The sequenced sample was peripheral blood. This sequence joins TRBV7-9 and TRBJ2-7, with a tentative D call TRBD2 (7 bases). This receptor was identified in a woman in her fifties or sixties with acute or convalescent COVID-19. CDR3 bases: TGTGCCAGCAGCTTAATCTGGGGGGGCCGCTACGAGCAGTACTTC. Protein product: CASSLIWGGRYEQYF.